This is a list of T cell receptor beta chains from one sample in a study of blood T cell repertoires in COVID-19. Some clones are missing from TCRdb's copy, which holds only in-frame ones; the method was immunoSEQ multiplex PCR. The sample has under 200,000 clones; approximately 87% are singletons. Sequenced sample: peripheral blood. Receptors were obtained from a man younger than 35 with active or convalescent COVID-19. Each CDR3 is given without its conserved first and last residue.

>TRBJ1-2|TRBV5-6
ASSLGLRAGGSNYGYT
>TRBJ1-3|TRBV28
ASSFVFRETSSGNTIY
>TRBJ1-6|TRBV7-9
ASSRRDGDSPLH
>TRBJ1-1|TRBV30
AWSRGDRNTEAF
>TRBJ1-2|TRBV5-8
ASSLSSQGINYGYT
>TRBJ1-5|TRBV29-1
SVEAEEGGWPQH
>TRBJ2-7|TRBV6-5
ASRGGATREQY
>TRBJ2-7|TRBV27
ASSKRSSIEQY
>TRBJ1-1|TRBV28
ATGQGITEAF
>TRBJ1-5|TRBV7-6
ASSPRGQGADQPQH
>TRBJ2-6|TRBV5-1
ASSLVGEPFSGANVLT
>TRBJ2-3|TRBV12-3/TRBV12-4
ASSLRDRAQY
>TRBJ2-3|TRBV7-7
ASSLGDSSTDTQY
>TRBJ1-6|TRBV5-1
ASSLAEENSPLH
>TRBJ1-4|TRBV7-2
ASSSDTGGKLF
>TRBJ1-2|TRBV6-5
ASRRDRDNYGYT
>TRBJ2-4|TRBV11-3
ASSLRDTYY
>TRBJ2-3|TRBV2
ASIRGRAGDTQY
>TRBJ2-1|TRBV6-1
ASSDGLAGSNEQF
>TRBJ2-1|TRBV9
ASSVGTGHNEQF
>TRBJ2-2|TRBV9
ASSVASNTGELF
>TRBJ2-7|TRBV5-1
ASSLGSGSSYEQY
>TRBJ2-7|TRBV6-5
ASTERHFDEQY